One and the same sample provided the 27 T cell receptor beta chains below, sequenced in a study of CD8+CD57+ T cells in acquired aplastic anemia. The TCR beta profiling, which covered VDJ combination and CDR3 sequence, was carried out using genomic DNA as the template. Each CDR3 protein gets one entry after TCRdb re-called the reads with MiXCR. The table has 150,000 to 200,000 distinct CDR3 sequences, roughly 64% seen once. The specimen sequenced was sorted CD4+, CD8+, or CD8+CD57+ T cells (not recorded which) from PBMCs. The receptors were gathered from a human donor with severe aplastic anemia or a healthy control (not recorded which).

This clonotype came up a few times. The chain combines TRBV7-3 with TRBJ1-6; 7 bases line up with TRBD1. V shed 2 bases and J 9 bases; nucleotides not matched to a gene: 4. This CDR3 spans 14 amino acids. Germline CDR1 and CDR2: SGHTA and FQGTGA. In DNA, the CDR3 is TGTGCCAGCAGCTTATTCCGACAGGGTTCACCCCTCCACTTT. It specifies CASSLFRQGSPLHF.

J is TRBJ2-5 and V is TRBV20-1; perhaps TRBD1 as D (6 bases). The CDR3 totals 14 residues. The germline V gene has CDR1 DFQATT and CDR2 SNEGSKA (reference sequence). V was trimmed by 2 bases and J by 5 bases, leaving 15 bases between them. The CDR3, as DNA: TGCAGTGCTAGATTGCAGGGGAAACGCGAGACCCAGTACTTC. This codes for CSARLQGKRETQYF.

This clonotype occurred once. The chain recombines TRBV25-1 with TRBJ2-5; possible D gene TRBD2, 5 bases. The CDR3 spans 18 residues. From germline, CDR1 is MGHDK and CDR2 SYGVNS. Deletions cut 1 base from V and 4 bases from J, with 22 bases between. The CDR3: CASSEFSPFASSRETQYF. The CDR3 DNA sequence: TGTGCCAGCAGTGAATTTAGCCCCTTTGCTAGCAGCCGAGAGACCCAGTACTTC.

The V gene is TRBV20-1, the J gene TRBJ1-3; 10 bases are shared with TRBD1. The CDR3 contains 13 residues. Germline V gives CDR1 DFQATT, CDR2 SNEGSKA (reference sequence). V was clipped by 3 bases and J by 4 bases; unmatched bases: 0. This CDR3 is CSARGQGGNTIYF. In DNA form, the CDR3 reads TGCAGTGCTAGGGGACAGGGGGGAAACACCATATATTTT.

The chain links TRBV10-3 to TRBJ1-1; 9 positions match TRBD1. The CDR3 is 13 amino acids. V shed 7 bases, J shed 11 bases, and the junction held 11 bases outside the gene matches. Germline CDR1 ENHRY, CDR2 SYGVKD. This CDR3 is CAITFYRGLAAFF. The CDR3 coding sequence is TGTGCCATCACATTTTACAGGGGGCTGGCGGCTTTCTTT.

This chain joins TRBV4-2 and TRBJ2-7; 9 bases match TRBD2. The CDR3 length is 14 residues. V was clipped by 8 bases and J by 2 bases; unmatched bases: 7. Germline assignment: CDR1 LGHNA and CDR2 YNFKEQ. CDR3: CASARGGETYEQYF. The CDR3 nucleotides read TGTGCCAGCGCGCGGGGGGGCGAGACCTACGAGCAGTACTTC.

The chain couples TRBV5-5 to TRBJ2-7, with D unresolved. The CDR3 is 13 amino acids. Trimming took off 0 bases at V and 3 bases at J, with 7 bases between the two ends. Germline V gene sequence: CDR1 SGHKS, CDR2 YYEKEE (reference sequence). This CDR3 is CASSLASGYEQYF. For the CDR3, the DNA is TGTGCCAGCAGCTTGGCATCGGGCTACGAGCAGTACTTC.

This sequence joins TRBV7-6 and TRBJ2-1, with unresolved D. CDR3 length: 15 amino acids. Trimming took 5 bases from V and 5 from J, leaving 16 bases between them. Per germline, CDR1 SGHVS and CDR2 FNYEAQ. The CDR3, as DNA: TGTGCCAGCAGCCATTTGTTCGGTAGTCACAATGAGCAGTTCTTC. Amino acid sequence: CASSHLFGSHNEQFF.

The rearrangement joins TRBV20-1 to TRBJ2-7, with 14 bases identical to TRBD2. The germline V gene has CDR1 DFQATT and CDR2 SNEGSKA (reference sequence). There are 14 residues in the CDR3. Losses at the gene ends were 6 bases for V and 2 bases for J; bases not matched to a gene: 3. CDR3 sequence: CSARLAGGTYEQYF. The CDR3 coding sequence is TGCAGTGCCCGACTAGCGGGGGGGACCTACGAGCAGTACTTC.

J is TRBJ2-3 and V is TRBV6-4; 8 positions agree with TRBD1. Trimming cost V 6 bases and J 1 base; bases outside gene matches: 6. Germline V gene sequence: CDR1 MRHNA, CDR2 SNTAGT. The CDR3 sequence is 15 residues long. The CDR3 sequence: CASSGTGGGTDTQYF. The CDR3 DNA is TGTGCCAGCAGCGGTACAGGGGGAGGCACAGATACGCAGTATTTT.

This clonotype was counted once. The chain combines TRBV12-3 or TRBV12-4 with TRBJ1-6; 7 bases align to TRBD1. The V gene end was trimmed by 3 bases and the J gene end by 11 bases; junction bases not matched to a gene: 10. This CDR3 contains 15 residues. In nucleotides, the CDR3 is TGTGCCAGCAGTTTCGCGGGACAGACCTGGCCACCCCTCCACTTT. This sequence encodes CASSFAGQTWPPLHF.

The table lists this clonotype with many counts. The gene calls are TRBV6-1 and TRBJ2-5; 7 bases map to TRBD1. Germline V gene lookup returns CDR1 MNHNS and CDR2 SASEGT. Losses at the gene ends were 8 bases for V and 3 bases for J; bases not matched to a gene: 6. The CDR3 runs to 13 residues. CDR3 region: CASGEGAEETQYF. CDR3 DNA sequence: TGTGCCAGCGGAGAGGGGGCGGAAGAGACCCAGTACTTC.

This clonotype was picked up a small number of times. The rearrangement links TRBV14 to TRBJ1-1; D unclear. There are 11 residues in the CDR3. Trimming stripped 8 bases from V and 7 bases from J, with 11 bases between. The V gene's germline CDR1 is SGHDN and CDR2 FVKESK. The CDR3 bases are TGTGCCAGCGGGCGGACCAGTGAAGCTTTCTTT. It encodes CASGRTSEAFF.

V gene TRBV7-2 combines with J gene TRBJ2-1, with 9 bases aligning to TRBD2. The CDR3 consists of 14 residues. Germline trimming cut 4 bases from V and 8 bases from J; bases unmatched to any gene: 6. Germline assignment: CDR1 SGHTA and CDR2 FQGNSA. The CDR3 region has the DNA TGTGCCAGCAGCTCAGGACTAGCGAGCGATGAGCAGTTCTTC. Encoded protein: CASSSGLASDEQFF. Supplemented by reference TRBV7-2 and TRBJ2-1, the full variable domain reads GAGVSQSPSNKVTEKGKDVELRCDPISGHTALYWYRQSLGQGLEFLIYFQGNSAPDKSGLPSDRFSAERTGGSVSTLTIQRTQQEDSAVYLCASSSGLASDEQFFGPGTRLTVL.

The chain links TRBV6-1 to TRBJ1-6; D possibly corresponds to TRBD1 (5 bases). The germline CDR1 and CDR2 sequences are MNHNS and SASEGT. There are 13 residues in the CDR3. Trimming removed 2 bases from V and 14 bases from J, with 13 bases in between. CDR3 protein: CASSELQAVSLHF. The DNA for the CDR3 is TGTGCCAGCAGTGAATTACAGGCAGTCTCCCTCCACTTT.

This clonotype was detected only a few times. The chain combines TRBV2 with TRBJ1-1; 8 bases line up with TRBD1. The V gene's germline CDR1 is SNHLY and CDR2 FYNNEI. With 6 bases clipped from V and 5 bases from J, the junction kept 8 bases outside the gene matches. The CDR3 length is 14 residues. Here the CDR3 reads CASRRTGWNTEAFF. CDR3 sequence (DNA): TGTGCCAGCAGAAGGACAGGGTGGAATACTGAAGCTTTCTTT.

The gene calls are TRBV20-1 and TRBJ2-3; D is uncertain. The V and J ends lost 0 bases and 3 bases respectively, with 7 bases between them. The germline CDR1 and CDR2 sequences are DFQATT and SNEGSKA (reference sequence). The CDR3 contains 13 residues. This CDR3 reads CSARDLATDTQYF. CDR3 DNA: TGCAGTGCTAGAGATCTGGCAACAGATACGCAGTATTTT.

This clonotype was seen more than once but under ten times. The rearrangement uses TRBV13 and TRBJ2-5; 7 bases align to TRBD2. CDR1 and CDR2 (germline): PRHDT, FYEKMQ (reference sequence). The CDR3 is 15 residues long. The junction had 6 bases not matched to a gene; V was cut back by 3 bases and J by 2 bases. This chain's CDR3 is CASSLSGRGQETQYF. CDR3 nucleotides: TGTGCCAGCAGCTTGTCAGGGAGGGGACAAGAGACCCAGTACTTC.

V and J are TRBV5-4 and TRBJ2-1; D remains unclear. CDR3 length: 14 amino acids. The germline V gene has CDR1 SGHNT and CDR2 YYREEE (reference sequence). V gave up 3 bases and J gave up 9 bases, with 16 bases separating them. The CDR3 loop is CASSSLGGGGEQFF. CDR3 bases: TGTGCCAGCAGCTCCCTGGGCGGTGGCGGTGAGCAGTTCTTC. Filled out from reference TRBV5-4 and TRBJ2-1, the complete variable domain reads ETGVTQSPTHLIKTRGQQVTLRCSSQSGHNTVSWYQQALGQGPQFIFQYYREEENGRGNFPPRFSGLQFPNYSSELNVNALELDDSALYLCASSSLGGGGEQFFGPGTRLTVL.

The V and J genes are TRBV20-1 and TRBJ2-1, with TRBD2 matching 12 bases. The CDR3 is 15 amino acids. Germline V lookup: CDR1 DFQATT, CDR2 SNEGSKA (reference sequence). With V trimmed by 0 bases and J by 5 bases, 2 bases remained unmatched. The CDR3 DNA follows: TGCAGTGCTAGAGAACTAGCGGGGGGTCACAATGAGCAGTTCTTC. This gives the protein CSARELAGGHNEQFF.

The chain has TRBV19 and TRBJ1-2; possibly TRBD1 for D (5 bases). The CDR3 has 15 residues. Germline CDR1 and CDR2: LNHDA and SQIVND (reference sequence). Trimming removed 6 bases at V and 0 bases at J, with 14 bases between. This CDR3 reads CASSDRGRTNYGYTF. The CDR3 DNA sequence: TGTGCCAGTAGCGATAGGGGAAGAACTAACTATGGCTACACCTTC.

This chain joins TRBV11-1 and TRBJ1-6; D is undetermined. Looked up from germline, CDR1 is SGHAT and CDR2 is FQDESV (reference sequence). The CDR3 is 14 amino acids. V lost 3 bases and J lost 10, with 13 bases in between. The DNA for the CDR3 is TGTGCCAGCAGCTTGATGGGGATTTTGTCACCCCTCCACTTT. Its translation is CASSLMGILSPLHF.

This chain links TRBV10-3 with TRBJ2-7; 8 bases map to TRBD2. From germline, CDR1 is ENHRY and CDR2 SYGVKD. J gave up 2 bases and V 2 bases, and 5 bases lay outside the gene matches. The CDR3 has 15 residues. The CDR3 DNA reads TGTGCCATCAGTGAGAGTCTAGCGGGCCCCTACGAGCAGTACTTC. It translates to CAISESLAGPYEQYF.

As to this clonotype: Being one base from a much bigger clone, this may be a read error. The CDR3 DNA sequence: TGTGCCAGCAGTTTGATCCCAGAAGCGGTACCCCAGCATTTT. Its translation is CASSLIPEAVPQHF. The J gene is TRBJ1-5, the V gene TRBV12-3 or TRBV12-4; no reliable D call. This CDR3 is built from 14 residues. The V gene lost 3 bases and the J gene lost 10 bases, with 16 bases spanning the gap.

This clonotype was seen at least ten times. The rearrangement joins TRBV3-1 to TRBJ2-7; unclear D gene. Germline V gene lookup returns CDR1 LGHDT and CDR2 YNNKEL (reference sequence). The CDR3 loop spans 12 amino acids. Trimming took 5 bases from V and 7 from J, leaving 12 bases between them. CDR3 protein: CASSGASTEQYF. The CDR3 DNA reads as TGTGCCAGCAGCGGAGCCTCTACGGAGCAGTACTTC.

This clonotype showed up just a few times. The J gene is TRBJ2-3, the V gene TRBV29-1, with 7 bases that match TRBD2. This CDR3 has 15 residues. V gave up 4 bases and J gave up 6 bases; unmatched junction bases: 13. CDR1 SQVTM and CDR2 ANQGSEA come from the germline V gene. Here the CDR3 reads CSVAWEGGSQDTQYF. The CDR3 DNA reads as TGCAGCGTTGCGTGGGAAGGCGGGAGCCAGGATACGCAGTATTTT.

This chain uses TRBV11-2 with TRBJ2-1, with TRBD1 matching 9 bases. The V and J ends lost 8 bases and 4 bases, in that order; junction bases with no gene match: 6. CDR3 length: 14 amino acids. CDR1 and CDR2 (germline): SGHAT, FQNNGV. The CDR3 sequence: CASGRDREYNEQFF. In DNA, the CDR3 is TGTGCCAGCGGCAGGGACAGGGAGTACAATGAGCAGTTCTTC.